The 5 T cell receptor beta chains listed next were all sequenced from one sample in a study of PD-1 blockade in classical Hodgkin lymphoma. Clones were read by immunoSEQ multiplex PCR, and TCRdb kept only the in-frame ones, dropping some. The sample lists 40,000 to 50,000 clones, around two thirds occurring once. Regarding time point: cycle 4 day 1 (C4D1), after more than 5 weeks of nivolumab. Autologous stem cell transplantation was followed by relapse in every patient, and brentuximab vedotin exposure varied. The sequenced sample was peripheral blood mononuclear cells (PBMCs), obtained before the fourth cycle of nivolumab. The receptors stem from a human donor with classical Hodgkin lymphoma.

The chain is built from TRBV5-4 and TRBJ1-4; 7 positions match TRBD1. CDR3 length equals 16 residues. The germline gives CDR1 SGHNT, CDR2 YYREEE (reference sequence). The V and J ends lost 4 bases and 8 bases, in that order; junction bases with no gene match: 14. In nucleotides, the CDR3 is TGTGCCAGCAGCCCTGACCAGACAGGGAGTAGCGAAAAACTGTTTTTT. As protein: CASSPDQTGSSEKLFF.

The J gene is TRBJ1-2, the V gene TRBV6-5; 8 positions match TRBD1. This CDR3 spans 13 amino acids. CDR1 is MNHEY and CDR2 is SVGAGI in the germline V gene. J was trimmed by 6 bases and V by 7 bases; bases with no gene match: 7. CDR3 nucleotides: TGTGCCAGCACCCAGGACAGGGCCAATGGCTACACCTTC. As protein: CASTQDRANGYTF.

The chain is built from TRBV28 and TRBJ2-5; 7 bases align to TRBD2. With V trimmed by 7 bases and J by 2 bases, 1 base remained unmatched. CDR3 size: 12 residues. Germline CDR1 reads MDHEN; CDR2 reads SYDVKM. The CDR3 region is CASTGLQETQYF. The DNA of the CDR3 is TGTGCCAGCACGGGACTACAAGAGACCCAGTACTTC.

This clone was recorded once. The chain carries TRBV10-2 and TRBJ2-1; 10 bases map to TRBD1. This CDR3 is built from 15 residues. V shed 8 bases and J 6 bases; nucleotides not matched to a gene: 10. The germline V gene has CDR1 WSHSY and CDR2 SAAADI. CDR3 nucleotide sequence: TGCGCCAGCCTTAGGAGGGACAGGGGTTTCAATGAGCAGTTCTTC. Translating gives CASLRRDRGFNEQFF.

The gene calls are TRBV6-6 and TRBJ1-3; possible D gene TRBD1, 5 bases. The CDR3 extends over 14 amino acids. Germline V CDR1 and CDR2: MNHNY, SVGAGI (reference sequence). The V and J ends lost 0 bases and 8 bases respectively, with 11 bases between them. CDR3 DNA: TGTGCCAGCAGTTACTCGAGTAGGGGAGACACCATATATTTT. Translated: CASSYSSRGDTIYF.